These 20 T cell receptor beta chains were all obtained from the same sample, sequenced in a study of OX40 agonist ivuxolimab in advanced cancers. Receptor libraries were prepared by the immunoSEQ multiplex PCR assay. TCRdb stores this immuneACCESS table with in-frame sequences only. Part of the clones is absent; in the studies checked, under half of the shortfall reflects unresolved V genes, and no reason is known for the rest. This sample lists around 75,000 clones; around nine tenths were detected once. Of the sample, approximately 2.4% falls within the top ten clones. Sequencing was performed on CD4+ or CD8+ T cells sorted from blood, taken in a trial of the OX40 agonist ivuxolimab. The receptors shown here come from an adult with an advanced solid tumor such as melanoma, head and neck, liver or kidney cancer.

This chain joins TRBV18 and TRBJ1-2, with D possibly matching TRBD1 (6 bases). Trimming left V 2 bases short and J 4 bases short, with 14 bases between. Germline loops: CDR1 KGHSH, CDR2 LQKENI. The CDR3 spans 15 residues. The CDR3 DNA reads TGTGCCAGCTCACCAGCCCTCGACAGGCGCTATGGCTACACCTTC. This encodes CASSPALDRRYGYTF. Full variable domain (remainder filled in from reference TRBV18 and TRBJ1-2): NAGVMQNPRHLVRRRGQEARLRCSPMKGHSHVYWYRQLPEEGLKFMVYLQKENIIDESGMPKERFSAEFPKEGPSILRIQQVVRGDSAAYFCASSPALDRRYGYTFGSGTRLTVV.

The chain couples TRBV2 to TRBJ2-3; 8 nucleotides line up with TRBD2. The V gene's germline CDR1 is SNHLY and CDR2 FYNNEI. The V and J ends lost 6 bases and 11 bases, in that order; junction bases with no gene match: 10. The CDR3 totals 13 residues. The CDR3 DNA follows: TGTGCCAGCAGCGCCGGGACTAGGGATCAGCAGTATTTT. Residues: CASSAGTRDQQYF. The full variable domain, with the rest looked up from reference TRBV2 and TRBJ2-3, is EPEVTQTPSHQVTQMGQEVILRCVPISNHLYFYWYRQILGQKVEFLVSFYNNEISEKSEIFDDQFSVERPDGSNFTLKIRSTKLEDSAMYFCASSAGTRDQQYFGPGTRLTVL.

The V and J genes are TRBV18 and TRBJ2-1, with no clear D. There are 14 residues in the CDR3. V was trimmed by 1 base and J by 8 bases, leaving 12 bases between them. The V gene's germline CDR1 is KGHSH and CDR2 LQKENI. The CDR3 spells CASSPHPTVDEQFF. In nucleotides, the CDR3 is TGTGCCAGCTCACCACACCCTACGGTGGATGAGCAGTTCTTC.

This clone was counted a single time. CDR3 region: CASSHRDSGTEAFF. The CDR3 DNA sequence: TGTGCCAGCAGCCACCGGGACAGTGGGACTGAAGCTTTCTTT. The rearrangement links TRBV6-1 to TRBJ1-1, with TRBD1 matching 7 bases. Losses at the gene ends were 6 bases for V and 5 bases for J; bases not matched to a gene: 9. The CDR3 has 14 amino acids. From germline, CDR1 is MNHNS and CDR2 SASEGT.

V and J are TRBV27 and TRBJ1-1, with D unresolved. Trimming took off 4 bases at V and 0 bases at J, with 9 bases between the two ends. This CDR3 spans 14 amino acids. Germline CDR1 reads MNHEY; CDR2 reads SMNVEV (reference sequence). CDR3 DNA: TGTGCCAGCAGTTCTCCGATGATGAACACTGAAGCTTTCTTT. It yields the protein CASSSPMMNTEAFF.

This clone came up once. The J gene is TRBJ2-5, the V gene TRBV6-1; 7 bases agree with TRBD1. Germline loops: CDR1 MNHNS, CDR2 SASEGT. This CDR3 has 13 amino acids. The J segment lost 1 base and the V segment lost 7 bases, leaving 3 bases of the junction unmatched. Written as DNA, the CDR3 is TGTGCCAGCAACGGACAGGTCCAAGAGACCCAGTACTTC. Translating gives CASNGQVQETQYF.

The rearrangement links TRBV28 to TRBJ1-4; 7 nucleotides align to TRBD1. Losses at the gene ends were 3 bases for V and 7 bases for J; bases not matched to a gene: 5. CDR3 length: 14 residues. The germline gives CDR1 MDHEN, CDR2 SYDVKM. CDR3 nucleotides: TGTGCCAGCAGTTTCACAGGGGCGAGTGAAAAACTGTTTTTT. Protein: CASSFTGASEKLFF.

The chain couples TRBV11-2 to TRBJ2-1, with TRBD2 matching 7 bases. The CDR3 is made up of 17 amino acids. Unmatched junction bases numbered 8, after V lost 0 bases and J lost 3 bases. From germline, CDR1 is SGHAT and CDR2 FQNNGV. This chain's CDR3 is CASSLDGSGTFYNEQFF. In DNA, the CDR3 is TGTGCCAGCAGCTTAGATGGGAGCGGGACCTTCTACAATGAGCAGTTCTTC.

This sequence joins TRBV5-1 and TRBJ2-6; D ambiguous. Per germline, CDR1 SGHRS and CDR2 YFSETQ. The CDR3 loop spans 16 amino acids. V dropped 0 bases and J dropped 3 bases, with 10 bases sitting between them. Here the CDR3 DNA reads TGCGCCAGCAGCTTGGAAGTAGCTAGTGGGGCCAACGTCCTGACTTTC. It translates to CASSLEVASGANVLTF.

The chain has TRBV19 and TRBJ1-1; no firm D call. Germline values: CDR1 LNHDA, CDR2 SQIVND (reference sequence). This CDR3 region has 11 residues. V gave up 7 bases and J gave up 12 bases, with 15 bases separating them. The CDR3 spells CASINFGGSFF. CDR3 nucleotide sequence: TGTGCCAGTATTAACTTCGGCGGGTCTTTCTTT.

This chain connects TRBV27 to TRBJ1-1; possibly TRBD1 for D (6 bases). Germline V lookup: CDR1 MNHEY, CDR2 SMNVEV (reference sequence). This CDR3 has 17 amino acids. The ends were cut back, 0 bases at V and 0 bases at J, with 14 bases in the middle. The CDR3 sequence: CASSLSGRGVMNTEAFF. The CDR3 region has the DNA TGTGCCAGCAGTTTATCGGGCAGGGGAGTAATGAACACTGAAGCTTTCTTT.

J is TRBJ1-2 and V is TRBV6-4; perhaps TRBD1 as D (5 bases). Per the germline V gene, CDR1 is MRHNA and CDR2 is SNTAGT. CDR3 size: 15 residues. Trimming cost V 3 bases and J 3 bases, with 14 bases left between them. Here the CDR3 reads CASSESGAIDYGYTF. For the CDR3, the DNA is TGTGCCAGCAGTGAATCCGGGGCGATTGACTATGGCTACACCTTC.

V usage is TRBV6-1 and J usage is TRBJ2-5; D ambiguous. The germline V gene has CDR1 MNHNS and CDR2 SASEGT. V lost 2 bases and J 9 bases, leaving 7 bases between the germline ends. The CDR3 length is 11 residues. CDR3 region: CASSEWQPQYF. Here the CDR3 DNA reads TGTGCCAGCAGTGAATGGCAACCCCAGTACTTC.

This clone appeared once. Without the conserved terminal phenylalanine or tryptophan, this CDR3 likely stems from a read error. V is TRBV4-2 and J is TRBJ1-1; D possibly corresponds to TRBD1 (5 bases). Germline loops: CDR1 LGHNA, CDR2 YNFKEQ. Trimming pared 0 bases from V and 11 bases from J, leaving 16 bases between. CDR3 length: 14 amino acids. CDR3 nucleotide sequence: TGTGCCAGCAGCCAAGAGGCAGGGCTCAGTGGCGCTTTCCTT. Residues: CASSQEAGLSGAFL.

For the CDR3, the DNA is TGTGCCAGCAGCGGCAGAGCGGGAGGGCTACACAATGAGCAGTTCTTC. Amino acids: CASSGRAGGLHNEQFF. The rearrangement joins TRBV2 to TRBJ2-1; 10 bases align to TRBD2. CDR1 and CDR2 from the germline V gene are SNHLY and FYNNEI. The CDR3 is made up of 16 amino acids. V lost 6 bases and J lost 5; bases outside the gene matches: 10.

The J gene is TRBJ2-7, the V gene TRBV5-1, with a tentative D call TRBD1 (5 bases). The germline V gene has CDR1 SGHRS and CDR2 YFSETQ. The CDR3 contains 14 residues. V shed 4 bases and J shed 2 bases, with 13 bases lying between them. The CDR3 loop is CASSLGAGPYEQYF. The CDR3 coding sequence is TGCGCCAGCAGCCTAGGGGCAGGGCCCTACGAGCAGTACTTC.

This sequence joins TRBV10-3 and TRBJ1-2; possible D gene TRBD1, 6 bases. Trimming cost V 3 bases and J 4 bases, with 12 bases left between them. Germline V gives CDR1 ENHRY, CDR2 SYGVKD. The CDR3 sequence is 14 residues long. CDR3 region: CAISDYRVGYGYTF. CDR3 DNA: TGTGCCATCAGTGATTACAGGGTCGGCTATGGCTACACCTTC.

This clone was picked up one time. The V gene is TRBV2, the J gene TRBJ1-6; 12 positions agree with TRBD1. V shed 6 bases and J 10 bases; nucleotides not matched to a gene: 10. The CDR3 covers 16 residues. Germline CDR1 reads SNHLY; CDR2 reads FYNNEI. The CDR3 region has the DNA TGTGCCAGCAGCCGGGTGGGACAGGGGGCCGGGTCACCCCTCCACTTT. It translates to CASSRVGQGAGSPLHF.

The chain is built from TRBV2 and TRBJ1-5; D unclear. The CDR3 consists of 14 residues. CDR1 SNHLY and CDR2 FYNNEI come from the germline V gene. V was shortened by 6 bases and J by 5 bases, with 14 bases between the two germline ends. The CDR3 sequence: CASSPQLEYQPQHF. The CDR3 DNA follows: TGTGCCAGCAGCCCCCAACTGGAGTATCAGCCCCAGCATTTT.

This clone was detected only once. As DNA, the CDR3 is TGCGCCAGCAGCGTAGGAGGGGCGGACGGCTACACCTTC. Translation: CASSVGGADGYTF. The chain recombines TRBV5-1 with TRBJ1-2, with D tentatively TRBD1 (5 bases). The ends were cut back, 4 bases at V and 8 bases at J, with 15 bases in the middle. The CDR3 is made up of 13 amino acids. Germline lookup yields CDR1 SGHRS and CDR2 YFSETQ.